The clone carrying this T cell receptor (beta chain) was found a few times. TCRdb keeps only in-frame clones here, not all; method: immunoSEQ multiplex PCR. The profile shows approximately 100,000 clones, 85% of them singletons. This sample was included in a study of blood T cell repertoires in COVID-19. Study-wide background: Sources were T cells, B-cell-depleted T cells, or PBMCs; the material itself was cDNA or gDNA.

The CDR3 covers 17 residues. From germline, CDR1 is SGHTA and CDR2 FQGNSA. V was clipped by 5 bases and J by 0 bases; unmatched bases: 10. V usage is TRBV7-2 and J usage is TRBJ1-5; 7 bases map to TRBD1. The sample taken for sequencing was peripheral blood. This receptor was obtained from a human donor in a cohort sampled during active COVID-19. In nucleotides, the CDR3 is TGTGCCAGCAGCCTATGGCTGGGGACAGATAGCAATCAGCCCCAGCATTTT. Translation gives CASSLWLGTDSNQPQHF.